What follows are 8 T cell receptor beta chains derived from one specimen sequenced in a study of cytomegalovirus exposure and HLA in healthy donors. PCR was performed using 60 Vbeta and 13 Jbeta primers. Data came from immunoSEQ multiplex PCR; TCRdb stores just in-frame clones and leaves some out. The table lists some 160,000 clones, around 73% of them singletons. Sequencing was done on a sample of PBMCs. The receptors come from a man aged 55 to 70 in good health and CMV-seronegative.

A few counts support this clone. The same CDR3 can be traced to other DNA sequences in this sample. The V gene is TRBV6-5, the J gene TRBJ1-1; D perhaps matches TRBD1 (6 bases). CDR1 and CDR2 (germline): MNHEY, SVGAGI. Trimming shortened V by 3 bases and J by 8 bases, and 10 bases separated the two germline ends. The CDR3 loop spans 12 amino acids. The CDR3 DNA sequence: TGTGCCAGCAGTTATTCTGGGGGCGAAGCTTTCTTT. Amino acids: CASSYSGGEAFF.

Comments on this clone: Relative to the germline gene, one junction end is altered; a read error may explain this. The chain has TRBV6-5 and TRBJ1-6; the D gene is possibly TRBD1 (5 bases). This CDR3 comprises 15 residues. Germline V gene lookup returns CDR1 MNHEY and CDR2 SVGAGI. The DNA for the CDR3 is TGTGCCAGCAGTTATAGGGGCCGGGGGGTTTCACCCCTCAACTTT. Amino acid sequence: CASSYRGRGVSPLNF.

The table lists this clone with a few counts. Relative to the germline gene, one junction end is altered; a read error may explain this. The chain joins TRBV4-1 to TRBJ1-5; D gene uncertain. The CDR3 totals 16 residues. CDR1 and CDR2 from the germline V gene are MGHRA and YSYEKL. CDR3 sequence: CASSQDVGRDNQPQNF. The CDR3 DNA reads TGCGCCAGCAGCCAAGATGTCGGCAGAGACAATCAGCCCCAGAATTTT.

The chain links TRBV5-1 to TRBJ2-2, with 8 nucleotides matching TRBD1. CDR3 length equals 16 residues. The junction had 8 bases not matched to a gene; V was cut back by 2 bases and J by 5 bases. Germline lookup yields CDR1 SGHRS and CDR2 YFSETQ. The CDR3 reads CASSFAGGAGTGELFF. The CDR3 nucleotides are TGCGCCAGCAGCTTCGCAGGGGGCGCCGGGACCGGGGAGCTGTTTTTT.

V gene TRBV7-3 combines with J gene TRBJ2-7, with a possible D match to TRBD1 (5 bases). The V gene lost 5 bases and the J gene lost 3 bases, with 17 bases spanning the gap. This CDR3 region has 15 residues. CDR1 SGHTA and CDR2 FQGTGA come from the germline V gene. DNA for the CDR3: TGTGCCAGCAGCCCCACCTCTGTCGGACACTACGAGCAGTACTTC. The encoded protein is CASSPTSVGHYEQYF.

The chain recombines TRBV10-3 with TRBJ2-1, with D possibly matching TRBD2 (6 bases). Germline V CDR1 and CDR2: ENHRY, SYGVKD. CDR3 length: 14 amino acids. The ends were cut back, 8 bases at V and 9 bases at J, with 20 bases in the middle. The DNA of the CDR3 is TGTGCCATCGGGCCGGGCGGGACGGCAGGTGAGCAGTTCTTC. This translates into CAIGPGGTAGEQFF.

This sequence joins TRBV6-1 and TRBJ1-1; D not certain. This CDR3 spans 14 amino acids. V was pared by 6 bases and J by 0 bases, with 11 bases between. Germline V gene data show CDR1 as MNHNS and CDR2 as SASEGT. The CDR3 DNA reads as TGTGCCAGCAGCCTTGTACAACTGAACACTGAAGCTTTCTTT. This sequence encodes CASSLVQLNTEAFF.

The chain has TRBV11-2 and TRBJ2-5, with 10 nucleotides matching TRBD1. Germline V gene data show CDR1 as SGHAT and CDR2 as FQNNGV. The CDR3 covers 15 residues. Trimming at V came to 1 base and at J to 5 bases, leaving 4 bases not matched to a gene. This CDR3 is CASSLVGTGVETQYF. The CDR3 DNA is TGTGCCAGCAGCTTAGTGGGGACAGGGGTCGAGACCCAGTACTTC.